The 2 T cell receptor beta chains below come from one sample, sequenced in a study of blood T cell repertoires in COVID-19. Profiling relied on immunoSEQ multiplex PCR, and the TCRdb table lists in-frame clones only, not all of them. This sample carries 65,000 to 85,000 clones, 87% of them seen once, and the ten largest clones take roughly 11%. The material sequenced was peripheral blood. The receptors derive from a woman in her late teens or twenties with acute or convalescent COVID-19.

This sequence joins TRBV27 and TRBJ1-4, with 7 bases identical to TRBD1. The CDR3 contains 16 residues. Trimming cost V 0 bases and J 0 bases; bases outside gene matches: 1. Germline CDR1 MNHEY, CDR2 SMNVEV (reference sequence). CDR3: CASSLSGGATNEKLFF. CDR3 coding DNA: TGTGCCAGCAGTTTATCAGGGGGCGCAACTAATGAAAAACTGTTTTTT.

The chain employs TRBV19 and TRBJ2-3; D is uncertain. V was clipped by 1 base and J by 4 bases, with 6 bases between them. CDR3 size: 13 residues. CDR1 and CDR2 (germline): LNHDA, SQIVND (reference sequence). The CDR3 loop reads CASSIANSDTQYF. Here the CDR3 DNA reads TGTGCCAGTAGTATAGCCAACTCAGATACGCAGTATTTT.